This TCR beta chain was found in a study of patients and donors after allogeneic stem cell transplantation. In TCRdb, the RT-PCR reads were re-called with MiXCR into one record per CDR3 protein. Seen here are some 880,000 distinct CDR3 sequences, approximately 18% observed once, and the top ten hold roughly 6%. CDR1 and CDR2 from the germline V gene are KGHSH and LQKENI. The CDR3 totals 15 residues. Trimming stripped 1 base from V and 6 bases from J, with 10 bases between. The chain has TRBV18 and TRBJ1-6; D gene unclear. Sequencing was performed on blood, either unsorted or a sorted T cell fraction (not recorded which). This receptor was obtained from a human donor who was either an allogeneic HSCT recipient or a stem cell or donor lymphocyte infusion donor (not recorded which). It is not recorded whose cells these are; they may come from a transplant donor. The CDR3 nucleotides are TGTGCCAGCTCACCACTTGGGCAGGCTAATTCACCCCTCCACTTT. Amino acid sequence: CASSPLGQANSPLHF. The whole variable domain, remainder taken from reference TRBV18 and TRBJ1-6, is NAGVMQNPRHLVRRRGQEARLRCSPMKGHSHVYWYRQLPEEGLKFMVYLQKENIIDESGMPKERFSAEFPKEGPSILRIQQVVRGDSAAYFCASSPLGQANSPLHFGNGTRLTVT.